These 27 T cell receptor beta chains were sequenced from one sample in a study of T cell responses to AZD1222 COVID-19 vaccine. Produced via immunoSEQ multiplex PCR; TCRdb's table is partial and in-frame only. Here the sample spans some 83,000 clones, about 84% being singletons. The material was peripheral blood, obtained on day 0 of AZD1222 vaccination. The receptors here all came from an adult in good health.

The rearrangement links TRBV19 to TRBJ1-6; D unresolved. Germline V gene data show CDR1 as LNHDA and CDR2 as SQIVND (reference sequence). The CDR3 extends over 13 amino acids. V was shortened by 5 bases and J by 11 bases, with 13 bases between the two germline ends. CDR3: CASSPLGSAPLHF. The CDR3, as DNA: TGTGCCAGTAGTCCACTAGGGTCGGCACCCCTCCACTTT.

This rearrangement joins TRBV5-1 to TRBJ2-1; D possibly corresponds to TRBD2 (6 bases). CDR3 length: 15 residues. V was trimmed by 1 base and J by 8 bases, leaving 16 bases between them. The V gene's germline CDR1 is SGHRS and CDR2 YFSETQ. The CDR3 reads CASSLYSGRVDEQFF. In nucleotides, the CDR3 is TGCGCCAGCAGCTTGTACAGCGGGCGGGTGGATGAGCAGTTCTTC.

This CDR3 is CASSLKPGQPPWNQPQHF. CDR3 bases: TGTGCCAGCAGCTTAAAACCGGGACAACCTCCTTGGAATCAGCCCCAGCATTTT. V is TRBV5-4 and J is TRBJ1-5, with TRBD1 as a possible D gene (6 bases). V was pared by 2 bases and J by 4 bases, with 22 bases between. The CDR3 contains 18 residues. Germline CDR1 is SGHNT and CDR2 is YYREEE (reference sequence).

The CDR3 nucleotides are TGTGCCAGCAGCGACGCAGGGGTCGGCAATCAGCCCCAGCATTTT. Translating it yields CASSDAGVGNQPQHF. This sequence joins TRBV2 and TRBJ1-5; D might be TRBD1 (6 bases). The CDR3 loop spans 15 amino acids. The germline V gene encodes CDR1 SNHLY and CDR2 FYNNEI. V lost 6 bases and J 2 bases, leaving 14 bases between the germline ends.

The chain combines TRBV27 with TRBJ2-7, with D uncertain. Trimming left V 2 bases short and J 1 base short, with 6 bases between. The CDR3 sequence is 13 residues long. Germline lookup yields CDR1 MNHEY and CDR2 SMNVEV (reference sequence). CDR3 region: CASSLIGSYEQYF. In nucleotides, the CDR3 is TGTGCCAGCAGTTTAATAGGATCCTACGAGCAGTACTTC.

This chain connects TRBV5-8 to TRBJ1-5; D is uncertain. Trimming took off 4 bases at V and 6 bases at J, with 11 bases between the two ends. The CDR3 spans 13 residues. CDR1 and CDR2 (germline): SGHTS, YDEGEE. The CDR3 bases are TGTGCCAGCAGCCGCGATACAGTTCAGCCCCAGCATTTT. This encodes CASSRDTVQPQHF.

CDR3 loop: CASSFGGARGETQYF. The DNA of the CDR3 is TGTGCCAGTAGTTTCGGGGGAGCCAGGGGGGAGACCCAGTACTTC. The J gene is TRBJ2-5, the V gene TRBV19, with a tentative D call TRBD1 (7 bases). V lost 5 bases to trimming and J lost 5 bases, with 18 bases between them. Germline values: CDR1 LNHDA, CDR2 SQIVND (reference sequence). This CDR3 spans 15 amino acids.

The rearrangement links TRBV9 to TRBJ2-7, with unresolved D. This CDR3 spans 13 amino acids. CDR1 is SGDLS, CDR2 YYNGEE, per germline. V dropped 2 bases and J dropped 1 base, with 7 bases sitting between them. The CDR3 DNA reads TGTGCCAGCAGCGTTGGAGAATCCTACGAGCAGTACTTC. This encodes CASSVGESYEQYF.

The rearrangement links TRBV9 to TRBJ2-1, with TRBD2 matching 14 bases. The V gene end was trimmed by 3 bases and the J gene end by 7 bases; junction bases not matched to a gene: 6. The CDR3 sequence is 16 residues long. Looked up from germline, CDR1 is SGDLS and CDR2 is YYNGEE. CDR3: CASSAGLAGDGNEQFF. The CDR3 DNA reads as TGTGCCAGCAGCGCGGGACTAGCGGGAGATGGGAATGAGCAGTTCTTC.

V gene TRBV27 combines with J gene TRBJ1-2; D call uncertain. Germline CDR1 reads MNHEY; CDR2 reads SMNVEV (reference sequence). This CDR3 is 15 amino acids long. V was shortened by 8 bases and J by 0 bases, with 16 bases between the two germline ends. The CDR3: CASVSVGRTNYGYTF. CDR3 in DNA: TGTGCCAGCGTATCTGTAGGCAGAACTAACTATGGCTACACCTTC.

This clone was observed a handful of times. The chain carries TRBV5-1 and TRBJ2-5; no clear D. In germline, CDR1 is SGHRS, CDR2 YFSETQ. CDR3 length equals 13 residues. Trimming took off 4 bases at V and 5 bases at J, with 12 bases between the two ends. CDR3 DNA: TGCGCCAGCAGCGCGACGCCCCAGGAGACCCAGTACTTC. It codes for CASSATPQETQYF. The variable domain in full, with the rest retrieved from reference TRBV5-1 and TRBJ2-5, is KAGVTQTPRYLIKTRGQQVTLSCSPISGHRSVSWYQQTPGQGLQFLFEYFSETQRNKGNFPGRFSGRQFSNSRSEMNVSTLELGDSALYLCASSATPQETQYFGPGTRLLVL.

J is TRBJ2-1 and V is TRBV24-1; D gene ambiguous. Germline-derived CDR1 and CDR2 are KGHDR and SFDVKD. This CDR3 has 14 amino acids. Trimming cost V 5 bases and J 8 bases, with 15 bases left between them. The CDR3 bases are TGTGCCACCAGTGGATCCCTTCCCCCGGATGAGCAGTTCTTC. The encoded protein is CATSGSLPPDEQFF.

The chain employs TRBV28 and TRBJ2-1, with a tentative D call TRBD1 (6 bases). The V gene's germline CDR1 is MDHEN and CDR2 SYDVKM. V dropped 6 bases and J dropped 4 bases, with 10 bases sitting between them. CDR3 size: 13 residues. The DNA of the CDR3 is TGTGCCAGCAGCTCCGGACAGTACAATGAGCAGTTCTTC. It codes for CASSSGQYNEQFF.

The chain employs TRBV6-5 and TRBJ2-3, with D perhaps TRBD1 or TRBD2 (6 bases each). CDR3 length equals 15 residues. Germline CDR1 and CDR2: MNHEY and SVGAGI. V was trimmed by 5 bases and J by 5 bases, leaving 17 bases between them. The CDR3 coding sequence is TGTGCCAGCAGTCCCCTAGCCGGGGGCTTAGATACGCAGTATTTT. This encodes CASSPLAGGLDTQYF.

The V and J genes are TRBV7-3 and TRBJ2-2; D gene unclear. The CDR3 runs to 14 residues. Germline CDR1 and CDR2: SGHTA and FQGTGA. Trimming left V 5 bases short and J 5 bases short, with 12 bases between. The CDR3 DNA reads as TGTGCCAGCAGCCTCGAGTCGCGTACCGGGGAGCTGTTTTTT. Protein: CASSLESRTGELFF.

The CDR3 DNA reads TGTGCCAGCAGCGCAACCCCCCTCACGGCCTACGAGCAGTACTTC. Protein sequence: CASSATPLTAYEQYF. This sequence joins TRBV9 and TRBJ2-7; no reliable D call. The CDR3 is made up of 15 amino acids. Trimming pared 3 bases from V and 2 bases from J, leaving 15 bases between. Germline CDR1 and CDR2: SGDLS and YYNGEE.

This chain joins TRBV3-1 (or the pseudogene TRBV3-2) and TRBJ1-6; the match to TRBD1 covers 7 bases. CDR1 is LGHDT, CDR2 YNNKEL, per germline (reference sequence). This CDR3 has 15 residues. V dropped 1 base and J dropped 3; count of bases not matched to a gene: 0. The CDR3 loop is CASSQGQGYNSPLHF. The CDR3 coding sequence is TGTGCCAGCAGCCAAGGACAGGGCTATAATTCACCCCTCCACTTT.

The V and J genes are TRBV5-1 and TRBJ2-3; D is undetermined. The CDR3 is 14 residues long. Germline CDR1 is SGHRS and CDR2 is YFSETQ. The germline V and J ends were trimmed by 5 bases and 2 bases, with 12 bases remaining between them. CDR3 in amino acids: CASRWSSYTDTQYF. The CDR3 nucleotides read TGCGCCAGCAGGTGGTCCTCGTACACAGATACGCAGTATTTT.

The chain couples TRBV30 to TRBJ2-1, with TRBD2 matching over 15 bases. This CDR3 region has 20 residues. Trimming took 5 bases from V and 3 from J; bases not matched to a gene: 17. In germline, CDR1 is GTSNPN, CDR2 SVGIG (reference sequence). For the CDR3, the DNA is TGTGCCTGGGCCAAATTCGGACTAGCGGGAGGGGGGGCGGACTACAATGAGCAGTTCTTC. This codes for CAWAKFGLAGGGADYNEQFF.

This sequence joins TRBV5-6 and TRBJ2-6; D unresolved. The V end was cut by 7 bases, the J end by 2 bases, with 4 bases between. Germline loops: CDR1 SGHDT, CDR2 YYEEEE. The CDR3 has 12 residues. CDR3 in amino acids: CASSPGANVLTF. CDR3 nucleotides: TGTGCCAGCTCGCCTGGGGCCAACGTCCTGACTTTC.

The chain's CDR3 is CASMAGSTDTQYF. The DNA for the CDR3 is TGTGCCAGCATGGCGGGGAGCACAGATACGCAGTATTTT. The V and J genes are TRBV6-5 and TRBJ2-3; a possible D gene is TRBD2 (6 bases). This CDR3 comprises 13 residues. In germline, CDR1 is MNHEY, CDR2 SVGAGI. The germline V and J ends were trimmed by 7 bases and 0 bases, with 8 bases remaining between them.

This clone was counted a few times. This chain uses TRBV2 with TRBJ2-5; the match to TRBD2 covers 10 bases. The CDR3 runs to 16 residues. Germline CDR1 reads SNHLY; CDR2 reads FYNNEI. V lost 7 bases, J lost 1 base, and 9 bases stayed unmatched. The CDR3 region is CASKMLAGGSQETQYF. The CDR3 DNA follows: TGTGCCAGCAAAATGTTAGCGGGGGGCTCCCAAGAGACCCAGTACTTC.

This clone has a single count. The rearrangement uses TRBV18 and TRBJ2-5; TRBD1 is a possible D gene (5 bases). CDR1 KGHSH and CDR2 LQKENI come from the germline V gene. The CDR3 covers 18 residues. Trimming took off 0 bases at V and 2 bases at J, with 19 bases between the two ends. Written as DNA, the CDR3 is TGTGCCAGCTCACCACCGGGCAGGGCTCATAATGGACAAGAGACCCAGTACTTC. It is translated as CASSPPGRAHNGQETQYF.

The J gene is TRBJ2-3, the V gene TRBV5-1, with D possibly being TRBD1 (6 bases). Germline V gene sequence: CDR1 SGHRS, CDR2 YFSETQ. Trimming pared 1 base from V and 6 bases from J, leaving 15 bases between. The CDR3 has 15 amino acids. The CDR3 spells CASSLSGQTADTQYF. Here the CDR3 DNA reads TGCGCCAGCAGCTTGTCTGGACAGACAGCCGATACGCAGTATTTT.

The chain has TRBV6-2 or TRBV6-3 and TRBJ2-7; D is ambiguous. This CDR3 is 15 amino acids long. Germline V CDR1 and CDR2: MNHEY, SVGEGT. V lost 6 bases and J lost 0, with 15 bases in between. The DNA of the CDR3 is TGTGCCAGCAGCGTTATTTGGGGTATCTCCTACGAGCAGTACTTC. Its translation is CASSVIWGISYEQYF.

This chain joins TRBV27 and TRBJ1-2; D not certain. The germline gives CDR1 MNHEY, CDR2 SMNVEV (reference sequence). The CDR3 spans 13 residues. V was clipped by 5 bases and J by 7 bases, with 14 bases between them. Here the CDR3 DNA reads TGTGCCAGCAGTCACTCTACAGCCTCTGGCTACACCTTC. Translated, it gives CASSHSTASGYTF.

The rearrangement joins TRBV2 to TRBJ1-2; 7 bases fit TRBD1. The CDR3 loop spans 15 amino acids. Germline assignment: CDR1 SNHLY and CDR2 FYNNEI. V was pared by 6 bases and J by 3 bases, with 10 bases of the junction left unmatched. CDR3 region: CASRARTGLYYGYTF. The CDR3 DNA reads TGTGCCAGCAGGGCCAGGACAGGACTTTACTATGGCTACACCTTC.